The clone carrying this TCR beta chain was observed a single time. Its antigen is not identified. The CDR3 totals 18 residues. The junction had 11 bases not matched to a gene; V was cut back by 4 bases and J by 2 bases. The germline V gene encodes CDR1 LGHDT and CDR2 YNNKEL (reference sequence). Produced via immunoSEQ multiplex PCR; TCRdb's table is partial and in-frame only. This sample has 50,000 to 75,000 clones; roughly 79% occur once, and the top ten carry roughly 2.4%. This specimen comes from a study of vaccination effects on CD4 cells after COVID-19. Peptide-pool stimulation followed by sequencing identified expanded antigen-specific CD4+ clonotypes in the ViraFEST assay. Culture proceeded for 10 days, and CD4+ T cells were then isolated.

The chain recombines TRBV3-1 (or the pseudogene TRBV3-2) with TRBJ2-6; 7 positions match TRBD1. The material was CD4+ T cells from PBMCs cultured with HCoV-229E spike peptides, obtained before COVID-19 vaccination. The receptor's source is a human donor who received a COVID-19 vaccine. The CDR3 sequence: CASSPIYQTGTGANVLTF. The CDR3 nucleotides read TGTGCCAGCAGCCCTATTTACCAGACAGGGACTGGGGCCAACGTCCTGACTTTC.